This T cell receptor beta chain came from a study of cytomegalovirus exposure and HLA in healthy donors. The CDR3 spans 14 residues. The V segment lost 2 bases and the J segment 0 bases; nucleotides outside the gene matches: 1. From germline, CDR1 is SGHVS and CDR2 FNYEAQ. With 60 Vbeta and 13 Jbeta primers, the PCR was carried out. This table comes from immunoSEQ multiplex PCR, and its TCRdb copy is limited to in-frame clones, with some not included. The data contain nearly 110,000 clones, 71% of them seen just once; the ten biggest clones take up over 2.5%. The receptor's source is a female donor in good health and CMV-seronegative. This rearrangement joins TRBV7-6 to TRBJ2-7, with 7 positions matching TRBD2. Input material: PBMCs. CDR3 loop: CASSLSGTSYEQYF. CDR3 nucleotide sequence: TGTGCCAGCAGCTTAAGCGGGACCTCCTACGAGCAGTACTTC.